The 9 T cell receptor beta chains in this list originate from one sample, sequenced in a study of blood T cell repertoires in COVID-19. Clones were sequenced by immunoSEQ multiplex PCR, and TCRdb holds only the in-frame ones, with some missing. The table shows about 200,000 clones, with around 80% occurring only once. The source material was peripheral blood. These receptors all stem from a woman aged 80 or over with active or convalescent COVID-19.

This clone was detected only once. The chain carries TRBV3-1 (or the pseudogene TRBV3-2) and TRBJ1-5, with D possibly matching TRBD1 (5 bases). The CDR3 runs to 15 residues. CDR1 LGHDT and CDR2 YNNKEL come from the germline V gene (reference sequence). V was pared by 3 bases and J by 4 bases, with 13 bases between. This CDR3 is CASSQGQGLNQPQHF. CDR3 DNA: TGTGCCAGCAGCCAGGGGCAGGGATTAAATCAGCCCCAGCATTTT.

This chain connects TRBV27 to TRBJ2-5, with TRBD2 matching 7 bases. CDR1 and CDR2 from the germline V gene are MNHEY and SMNVEV (reference sequence). J was trimmed by 5 bases and V by 2 bases; bases with no gene match: 2. The CDR3 is 13 amino acids. The CDR3 sequence: CASSLVGGETQYF. The CDR3, as DNA: TGTGCCAGCAGTTTAGTGGGAGGGGAGACCCAGTACTTC.

CDR3: CASSFWDTNQPQHF. CDR3 DNA sequence: TGTGCCAGCAGCTTTTGGGACACCAATCAGCCCCAGCATTTT. The chain combines TRBV7-9 with TRBJ1-5; maybe TRBD1 (6 bases). From germline, CDR1 is SEHNR and CDR2 FQNEAQ (reference sequence). This CDR3 contains 14 residues. Trimming took off 3 bases at V and 3 bases at J, with 9 bases between the two ends.

The V and J genes are TRBV6-5 and TRBJ1-4, with a possible D match to TRBD1 (6 bases). Germline V CDR1 and CDR2: MNHEY, SVGAGI. V lost 6 bases and J 4 bases, leaving 12 bases between the germline ends. This CDR3 is 14 amino acids long. The CDR3 nucleotides read TGTGCCAGCAGCCGACAGGCTATTAATGAAAAACTGTTTTTT. As protein: CASSRQAINEKLFF.

The V gene is TRBV3-1 (or the pseudogene TRBV3-2), the J gene TRBJ1-1, with a weak D call TRBD1 (6 bases). Germline values: CDR1 LGHDT, CDR2 YNNKEL (reference sequence). The CDR3 loop spans 13 amino acids. Trimming stripped 6 bases from V and 5 bases from J, with 13 bases between. The CDR3 sequence is CASRSGVVTEAFF. In nucleotides, the CDR3 is TGTGCCAGCAGGTCAGGGGTGGTGACTGAAGCTTTCTTT.

The chain combines TRBV24-1 with TRBJ2-3; weak D call: TRBD2 (6 bases). The CDR3 has 15 residues. Deletions cut 2 bases from V and 4 bases from J, with 12 bases between. Germline V lookup: CDR1 KGHDR, CDR2 SFDVKD. The CDR3 DNA reads TGTGCCACCAGTGATTGGGCGCGGGGCGCAGATACGCAGTATTTT. Translation gives CATSDWARGADTQYF.

The chain employs TRBV5-6 and TRBJ2-1; TRBD1 matches 7 bases. The junction had 5 bases not matched to a gene; V was cut back by 5 bases and J by 0 bases. Germline lookup yields CDR1 SGHDT and CDR2 YYEEEE. The length of the CDR3 is 15 residues. The CDR3 region has the DNA TGTGCCAGCAGAGGGACAGTGAGCTCCTACAATGAGCAGTTCTTC. The encoded protein is CASRGTVSSYNEQFF.

V is TRBV19 and J is TRBJ1-4; D gene uncertain. CDR1 LNHDA and CDR2 SQIVND come from the germline V gene (reference sequence). Trimming removed 5 bases at V and 2 bases at J, with 12 bases between. The CDR3 has 15 residues. Written as DNA, the CDR3 is TGTGCCAGTAGTCCCGGGGTTCTGACTAATGAAAAACTGTTTTTT. This encodes CASSPGVLTNEKLFF. The entire variable domain, with the rest obtained from reference TRBV19 and TRBJ1-4, is as follows: DGGITQSPKYLFRKEGQNVTLSCEQNLNHDAMYWYRQDPGQGLRLIYYSQIVNDFQKGDIAEGYSVSREKKESFPLTVTSAQKNPTAFYLCASSPGVLTNEKLFFGSGTQLSVL.

The chain couples TRBV28 to TRBJ2-5; possibly TRBD1 for D (6 bases). The CDR3 sequence is 14 residues long. With 6 bases removed from V and 1 base from J, the gap between germline ends came to 12 bases. Germline CDR1 reads MDHEN; CDR2 reads SYDVKM. This CDR3 is CASSDYRVQETQYF. In nucleotides, the CDR3 is TGTGCCAGCAGCGACTACAGGGTCCAAGAGACCCAGTACTTC.